The 30 T cell receptor beta chains reported below all come from one sample, sequenced in a study of blood T cell repertoires in COVID-19 (dated by TCRdb to the early 2020s). The method was the immunoSEQ multiplex PCR assay. TCRdb's version of the immuneACCESS table is confined to in-frame rearrangements and falls short of the full clone set. An unresolved V gene accounts for under half of the shortfall where checked; the remainder is of unknown origin. This sample is represented by tens of thousands of clones; more than 75% of them were singletons. Together, the top ten hold approximately 14% of the sample. The source material was peripheral blood. The source is a human donor with acute or convalescent COVID-19. The donor label of this sample is uncertain.

V usage is TRBV7-2 and J usage is TRBJ1-1; D perhaps matches TRBD1 (6 bases). The germline V gene encodes CDR1 SGHTA and CDR2 FQGNSA. The V end lost 2 bases, the J end lost 5 bases, and 12 bases lay between the germline ends. This CDR3 contains 14 residues. The CDR3 sequence: CASSLSVRGTEAFF. CDR3 DNA: TGTGCCAGCAGCTTATCCGTGAGGGGGACTGAAGCTTTCTTT. Based on the CDR3 plus reference TRBV7-2 and TRBJ1-1, the full variable domain is GAGVSQSPSNKVTEKGKDVELRCDPISGHTALYWYRQSLGQGLEFLIYFQGNSAPDKSGLPSDRFSAERTGGSVSTLTIQRTQQEDSAVYLCASSLSVRGTEAFFGQGTRLTVV.

The chain combines TRBV28 with TRBJ1-1; D may be TRBD1 (5 bases). The length of the CDR3 is 16 residues. V was clipped by 1 base and J by 4 bases, with 16 bases between them. The germline V gene has CDR1 MDHEN and CDR2 SYDVKM. In DNA form, the CDR3 reads TGTGCCAGCAGTTTATCCTCCGCGCAGGGTCGCACTGAAGCTTTCTTT. Amino acid sequence: CASSLSSAQGRTEAFF.

This sequence joins TRBV30 and TRBJ1-1; D perhaps matches TRBD1 (5 bases). From germline, CDR1 is GTSNPN and CDR2 SVGIG (reference sequence). V was shortened by 3 bases and J by 10 bases, with 15 bases between the two germline ends. This CDR3 has 12 residues. DNA for the CDR3: TGTGCCTGGAGCAACCAGGACACGACAGCTTTCTTT. Amino acids: CAWSNQDTTAFF.

V and J are TRBV7-2 and TRBJ2-3, with TRBD1 identical over 8 bases. V dropped 5 bases and J dropped 5; count of bases not matched to a gene: 18. This CDR3 is built from 18 residues. The germline CDR1 and CDR2 sequences are SGHTA and FQGNSA. The chain's CDR3 is CASSPRRETGAVGDTQYF. The CDR3 DNA follows: TGTGCCAGCAGCCCCCGGAGGGAGACAGGGGCTGTTGGAGATACGCAGTATTTT. Drawing the rest from reference TRBV7-2 and TRBJ2-3, the complete variable domain is GAGVSQSPSNKVTEKGKDVELRCDPISGHTALYWYRQSLGQGLEFLIYFQGNSAPDKSGLPSDRFSAERTGGSVSTLTIQRTQQEDSAVYLCASSPRRETGAVGDTQYFGPGTRLTVL.

The rearrangement links TRBV10-3 to TRBJ2-3; 10 bases are shared with TRBD2. Germline trimming cut 4 bases from V and 6 bases from J; bases unmatched to any gene: 7. From germline, CDR1 is ENHRY and CDR2 SYGVKD. The CDR3 has 15 residues. CDR3 protein: CAISGTSGIPDTQYF. The CDR3 region has the DNA TGTGCCATCAGTGGAACTAGCGGGATTCCTGATACGCAGTATTTT.

In DNA form, the CDR3 reads TGTGCCAGCTCACCAGGGGGCCCTATTGACGGCTACACCTTC. This codes for CASSPGGPIDGYTF. The rearrangement joins TRBV18 to TRBJ1-2, with a tentative D call TRBD1 (6 bases). From germline, CDR1 is KGHSH and CDR2 LQKENI. V lost 2 bases to trimming and J lost 8 bases, with 15 bases between them. There are 14 residues in the CDR3.

This clone was observed a few times. V gene TRBV10-3 combines with J gene TRBJ1-3; 7 nucleotides line up with TRBD1. CDR3 length: 13 amino acids. Germline lookup yields CDR1 ENHRY and CDR2 SYGVKD. With V trimmed by 6 bases and J by 2 bases, 1 base remained unmatched. The CDR3 spells CAIRGTAGNTIYF. The DNA of the CDR3 is TGTGCCATCAGGGGGACAGCTGGAAACACCATATATTTT.

This clone has a handful of counts. V gene TRBV28 combines with J gene TRBJ2-7; D unresolved. V was shortened by 6 bases and J by 2 bases, with 5 bases between the two germline ends. This CDR3 is built from 11 residues. Looked up from germline, CDR1 is MDHEN and CDR2 is SYDVKM. The CDR3, as DNA: TGTGCCAGCAGCGTAGCCTACGAGCAGTACTTC. This codes for CASSVAYEQYF.

The CDR3 DNA is TGTGCCAGCAGTTACAGAGGCTATGGCTACACCTTC. Its translation: CASSYRGYGYTF. The chain uses TRBV6-5 and TRBJ1-2; D is ambiguous. Germline CDR1 is MNHEY and CDR2 is SVGAGI. Trimming pared 2 bases from V and 4 bases from J, leaving 5 bases between. CDR3 length: 12 amino acids.

This sequence joins TRBV4-1 and TRBJ1-1; TRBD1 aligns across 10 bases. The CDR3 runs to 18 residues. Per germline, CDR1 MGHRA and CDR2 YSYEKL. The V segment lost 0 bases and the J segment 4 bases; nucleotides outside the gene matches: 11. The CDR3 loop reads CASSQDPPDRGLGTEAFF. CDR3 coding DNA: TGCGCCAGCAGCCAAGACCCCCCGGACAGGGGGTTGGGCACTGAAGCTTTCTTT.

The chain employs TRBV2 and TRBJ1-5, with a weak D call TRBD1 (6 bases). Per germline, CDR1 SNHLY and CDR2 FYNNEI. The V and J ends lost 5 bases and 0 bases respectively, with 14 bases between them. The CDR3 has 16 amino acids. In DNA form, the CDR3 reads TGTGCCAGCAGTAAAATACAGGGCTATAGCAATCAGCCCCAGCATTTT. This sequence encodes CASSKIQGYSNQPQHF. Filled out from reference TRBV2 and TRBJ1-5, the complete variable domain reads EPEVTQTPSHQVTQMGQEVILRCVPISNHLYFYWYRQILGQKVEFLVSFYNNEISEKSEIFDDQFSVERPDGSNFTLKIRSTKLEDSAMYFCASSKIQGYSNQPQHFGDGTRLSIL.

The DNA of the CDR3 is TGTGCCAGCTCCTTCCCGGGTGTTGAAGCTTTCTTT. Translated, it gives CASSFPGVEAFF. The chain combines TRBV12-3 or TRBV12-4 with TRBJ1-1; no firm D call. With 8 bases removed from V and 7 bases from J, the gap between germline ends came to 14 bases. The CDR3 is 12 residues long.

The V gene is TRBV28, the J gene TRBJ1-5; D unresolved. Germline assignment: CDR1 MDHEN and CDR2 SYDVKM. V lost 5 bases and J 0 bases, leaving 5 bases between the germline ends. The CDR3 length is 13 residues. The CDR3 DNA reads as TGTGCCAGCAGTATTAGTAGCAATCAGCCCCAGCATTTT. This encodes CASSISSNQPQHF.

The CDR3 nucleotides read TGTGCCTGGAAACGATACAGGGACACCGGGGAGCTGTTTTTT. Translation: CAWKRYRDTGELFF. The chain is built from TRBV30 and TRBJ2-2; possibly TRBD1 for D (6 bases). This CDR3 region has 14 residues. Germline CDR1 reads GTSNPN; CDR2 reads SVGIG (reference sequence). V lost 4 bases and J 3 bases, leaving 12 bases between the germline ends.

The rearrangement links TRBV24-1 to TRBJ2-1; a possible D gene is TRBD2 (5 bases). The CDR3 runs 15 residues. Germline V gene sequence: CDR1 KGHDR, CDR2 SFDVKD. V lost 3 bases, J lost 3 bases, and 11 bases lay in between. The DNA of the CDR3 is TGTGCCACCAGTGATGGAGCGGACGTCTACAATGAGCAGTTCTTC. It translates to CATSDGADVYNEQFF.

The rearrangement links TRBV11-2 to TRBJ2-5; TRBD2 agrees at 9 bases. Germline values: CDR1 SGHAT, CDR2 FQNNGV. V gave up 5 bases and J gave up 4 bases; unmatched junction bases: 8. CDR3 length equals 15 residues. CDR3 in DNA: TGTGCCAGCAGCATTATGCGGGGGGGTGGAGAGACCCAGTACTTC. Encoded protein: CASSIMRGGGETQYF.

The chain's CDR3 is CASSIALSSYNEQFF. The CDR3 region has the DNA TGTGCCAGCAGTATAGCGTTAAGCTCCTACAATGAGCAGTTCTTC. This chain connects TRBV2 to TRBJ2-1, with D maybe TRBD2 (5 bases). V shed 5 bases and J shed 0 bases, with 11 bases lying between them. CDR3 length: 15 residues. Germline CDR1 is SNHLY and CDR2 is FYNNEI.

The CDR3 DNA reads as TGTGCCAGCAGCCCCGGGCTAGCGGGAGTACGGAACACCGGGGAGCTGTTTTTT. It is translated as CASSPGLAGVRNTGELFF. V gene TRBV7-3 combines with J gene TRBJ2-2; TRBD2 agrees at 10 bases. V was clipped by 5 bases and J by 1 base; unmatched bases: 10. Germline loops: CDR1 SGHTA, CDR2 FQGTGA. This CDR3 contains 18 residues.

The chain couples TRBV6-5 to TRBJ1-6, with 7 bases matching TRBD1. V lost 4 bases to trimming and J lost 7 bases; unmatched junction nucleotides: 4. Germline V CDR1 and CDR2: MNHEY, SVGAGI. The CDR3 has 14 residues. CDR3 sequence: CASSSGTANSPLHF. The DNA for the CDR3 is TGTGCCAGCAGTTCCGGGACAGCAAATTCACCCCTCCACTTT.

The chain recombines TRBV5-6 with TRBJ2-7; 11 nucleotides agree with TRBD2. The CDR3 totals 14 residues. V shed 4 bases and J 9 bases; nucleotides not matched to a gene: 9. Germline CDR1 reads SGHDT; CDR2 reads YYEEEE. The CDR3 here is CASSTIAGGPVQYF. In DNA, the CDR3 is TGTGCCAGCAGCACCATAGCGGGAGGGCCTGTGCAGTACTTC.

V gene TRBV2 combines with J gene TRBJ1-4; possible D gene TRBD1, 6 bases. The V end was cut by 6 bases, the J end by 4 bases, with 12 bases between. This CDR3 has 14 residues. The V gene's germline CDR1 is SNHLY and CDR2 FYNNEI. DNA of the CDR3: TGTGCCAGCAGCTCCCAGGGGAATAATGAAAAACTGTTTTTT. Translating it yields CASSSQGNNEKLFF.

The chain couples TRBV3-1 (or the pseudogene TRBV3-2) to TRBJ2-7, with 10 positions matching TRBD1. Germline values: CDR1 LGHDT, CDR2 YNNKEL (reference sequence). This CDR3 has 14 residues. V was clipped by 7 bases and J by 6 bases; unmatched bases: 9. CDR3 sequence reads: CASTPGTGEREQYF. The CDR3, as DNA: TGTGCCAGCACCCCCGGGACAGGGGAGCGCGAGCAGTACTTC.

The rearrangement links TRBV24-1 to TRBJ1-2, with D uncertain. Germline-derived CDR1 and CDR2 are KGHDR and SFDVKD. Trimming left V 4 bases short and J 0 bases short, with 8 bases between. This CDR3 spans 14 amino acids. CDR3 residues: CATSDPTANYGYTF. In DNA, the CDR3 is TGTGCCACCAGTGACCCTACAGCTAACTATGGCTACACCTTC.

The rearrangement links TRBV11-2 to TRBJ2-1; the match to TRBD2 covers 9 bases. The CDR3 loop spans 16 amino acids. With V trimmed by 5 bases and J by 7 bases, 12 bases remained unmatched. Germline CDR1 reads SGHAT; CDR2 reads FQNNGV. The DNA of the CDR3 is TGTGCCAGCAGCCCCCTTAGCGGGGGCCTGGGGAATGAGCAGTTCTTC. Protein: CASSPLSGGLGNEQFF. Complete variable domain (other parts from reference TRBV11-2 and TRBJ2-1): EAGVAQSPRYKIIEKRQSVAFWCNPISGHATLYWYQQILGQGPKLLIQFQNNGVVDDSQLPKDRFSAERLKGVDSTLKIQPAKLEDSAVYLCASSPLSGGLGNEQFFGPGTRLTVL.

V is TRBV12-3 or TRBV12-4 and J is TRBJ1-1; D is uncertain. Trimming stripped 3 bases from V and 2 bases from J, with 4 bases between. The CDR3 consists of 12 residues. CDR3 DNA sequence: TGTGCCAGCAGTTTTGTAAACACTGAAGCTTTCTTT. It specifies CASSFVNTEAFF.

The chain recombines TRBV5-1 with TRBJ2-3; TRBD2 matches at 9 bases. The V segment lost 4 bases and the J segment 4 bases; nucleotides outside the gene matches: 10. The CDR3 length is 16 residues. CDR1 is SGHRS and CDR2 is YFSETQ in the germline V gene. The CDR3 DNA reads TGCGCCAGCAGCAGGCTTAGCGGGAGCCCGGCAGATACGCAGTATTTT. It encodes CASSRLSGSPADTQYF. Full variable domain (outside the CDR3, taken from reference TRBV5-1 and TRBJ2-3): KAGVTQTPRYLIKTRGQQVTLSCSPISGHRSVSWYQQTPGQGLQFLFEYFSETQRNKGNFPGRFSGRQFSNSRSEMNVSTLELGDSALYLCASSRLSGSPADTQYFGPGTRLTVL.

This clone occurred a few times. This chain joins TRBV10-3 and TRBJ2-3, with 9 bases that match TRBD2. The CDR3 runs to 13 residues. Germline V gives CDR1 ENHRY, CDR2 SYGVKD. V lost 9 bases and J lost 8; bases outside the gene matches: 9. In nucleotides, the CDR3 is TGTGCCATACGGGCGGGAGGGCCGATTACGCAGTATTTT. This sequence encodes CAIRAGGPITQYF.

CDR3 amino acids: CASSQDKRESEAFF. The DNA of the CDR3 is TGCGCCAGCAGCCAGGACAAACGGGAGAGTGAAGCTTTCTTT. The chain recombines TRBV4-3 with TRBJ1-1, with D maybe TRBD1 (5 bases). This CDR3 contains 14 residues. V was trimmed by 3 bases and J by 7 bases, leaving 15 bases between them. Germline assignment: CDR1 LGHNA and CDR2 YSLEER.

V gene TRBV5-1 combines with J gene TRBJ2-3; 8 nucleotides line up with TRBD1. CDR1 and CDR2 from the germline V gene are SGHRS and YFSETQ. The CDR3 length is 15 residues. With 0 bases clipped from V and 3 bases from J, the junction kept 3 bases outside the gene matches. The CDR3 protein is CASSLAGTGTDTQYF. Here the CDR3 DNA reads TGCGCCAGCAGCTTGGCCGGGACAGGAACAGATACGCAGTATTTT.

This chain connects TRBV13 to TRBJ1-6, with D unclear. Germline-derived CDR1 and CDR2 are PRHDT and FYEKMQ (reference sequence). The V end was cut by 8 bases, the J end by 8 bases, with 13 bases between. The CDR3 consists of 13 residues. The CDR3 coding sequence is TGTGCCAGCTCCCAGGCCATGGATTCACCCCTCCACTTT. This sequence encodes CASSQAMDSPLHF.